The rows below give T cell receptor beta chains drawn from one sample of a study of response to subunit inactivated influenza vaccine. TCRdb ran MiXCR on the RT-PCR reads and lists one entry per CDR3 protein. The table includes roughly 500,000 distinct CDR3 sequences, more than 15% detected once. Specimen: CD4+ T cells sorted from PBMCs, collected 23 months after vaccination. These receptors were obtained from a man aged 50 to 69 who received an inactivated influenza vaccine. CDR3s include the opening cysteine and the closing phenylalanine or tryptophan. The order of the fields is D gene, clone size, V gene, J gene, CDR3 DNA, CDR3 protein. A D gene is named only where the DNA matches it firmly. Only part of the rows carry a size: once, few, many, or a class if the clone is expanded.

>-|-|TRBV5-1|TRBJ1-1
TGCGCCAGCAGCGGCAGGAACGAAGCTTTCTTT
CASSGRNEAFF
>TRBD2|many|TRBV5-1|TRBJ2-1
TGCGCCAGCAGCTTGTTAAGCGGGGGGGCGGATGAGCAGTTCTTC
CASSLLSGGADEQFF
>TRBD1|-|TRBV5-1|TRBJ1-4
TGCGCCAGCGGATTGATAGGGGGCCGAGAAAAACTGTTTTTT
CASGLIGGREKLFF
>-|many|TRBV3-1|TRBJ2-3
TGTGCCAGCAATTCCGAGGGCGGTACGCAGTATTTT
CASNSEGGTQYF
>-|-|TRBV27|TRBJ2-7
TGTGCCAGCAGACCGGACATGACGAAGCCCACGAGCTCCTACGAGCAGTACTTC
CASRPDMTKPTSSYEQYF
>-|-|TRBV5-1|TRBJ2-2
TGCGCCAGCAGCCTACCGGCGGGCCCCGGGGAGCTGTTTTTT
CASSLPAGPGELFF
>TRBD1|few|TRBV4-1|TRBJ2-5
TGCGCCAGCAGCCCCGACGTGGGACAGGGTATCGAGACCCAGTACTTC
CASSPDVGQGIETQYF
>TRBD1|many|TRBV6-2/TRBV6-3|TRBJ2-1
TGTGCCAGCAGTTACTCGACGGACAGGGGGCTGAATGAGCAGTTCTTC
CASSYSTDRGLNEQFF
>-|-|TRBV7-8|TRBJ1-1
TGTGCCAGCAGCTTAGTCACAGGGCGCACTGAAGCTTTCTTT
CASSLVTGRTEAFF
>TRBD1|-|TRBV5-5|TRBJ1-6
TGTGCCAGCAGCGCGGGACAGGGGATTTCGCCCCTCCACTTT
CASSAGQGISPLHF
>TRBD1|-|TRBV20-1|TRBJ1-5
TGCAGTGCTAGAGCACCGACAGGGGGCAATCAGCCCCAGCATTTT
CSARAPTGGNQPQHF
>-|many|TRBV20-1|TRBJ2-5
TGCAGTGCTAGAAGTCTGAGGAGTCCCGTGACCCAGTACTTC
CSARSLRSPVTQYF
>-|-|TRBV30|TRBJ2-6
TGTGCCTGGAGACAGCCTGGGGCCAACGTCCTGACTTTC
CAWRQPGANVLTF
>TRBD1|-|TRBV5-1|TRBJ1-2
TGCGCCAGCAGCCCCGCCGGGACAGGGTTTAATGGCTACACCTTC
CASSPAGTGFNGYTF
>-|few|TRBV9|TRBJ2-2
TGTGCCAGCAGCGTAGACGGCGGCCAGAACACCGGGGAGCTGTTTTTT
CASSVDGGQNTGELFF
>-|many|TRBV12-3/TRBV12-4|TRBJ2-5
TGTGCCAGCAGCTTAGAGGCCAGGGCTAACCAAGAGACCCAGTACTTC
CASSLEARANQETQYF
>TRBD1|-|TRBV12-3/TRBV12-4|TRBJ2-7
TGTGCCAGCAGTTTAAGTCAGGGGGCGGACGAGCAGTACTTC
CASSLSQGADEQYF
>-|-|TRBV20-1|TRBJ1-5
TGCAGTGCTAGGCAGGGTCGTGGTTTGAGCAATCAGCCCCAGCATTTT
CSARQGRGLSNQPQHF
>TRBD2|few|TRBV11-1|TRBJ2-7
TGTGCCAGCAGCTCACCCGGACTAGCGGGTTACCTGAATTACGAGCAGTACTTC
CASSSPGLAGYLNYEQYF
>TRBD1|-|TRBV14|TRBJ2-1
TGTGCCAGCAGCCAACCTGGGACCCTCAGGGGGGAGCAGTTCTTC
CASSQPGTLRGEQFF
>-|many|TRBV4-3|TRBJ1-2
TGCGCCAGCAGCCAAGATTGGGGGTCACCACTCTACACCTTC
CASSQDWGSPLYTF
>-|few|TRBV14|TRBJ2-5
TGTGCCAGCAGCCAAGTAGGCAGAGAAGAGACCCAGTACTTC
CASSQVGREETQYF
>-|-|TRBV27|TRBJ2-1
TGTGCCAGCAGTCCGTACGACCCGGCCTCCTACAATGAGCAGTTCTTC
CASSPYDPASYNEQFF
>-|few|TRBV7-8|TRBJ2-5
TGTGCCAGCATATCAGGGCCCTCCCCGTACCAAGAGACCCAGTACTTC
CASISGPSPYQETQYF
>TRBD1|-|TRBV5-1|TRBJ1-2
TGCGCCAGCAGCTGGGACAGGGGGCCCAATGGCTACACCTTC
CASSWDRGPNGYTF
>-|-|TRBV6-1|TRBJ2-3
TGTGCCAGCAGTCCTATCCGACTCAGCACAGATACGCAGTATTTT
CASSPIRLSTDTQYF
>-|-|TRBV7-9|TRBJ2-7
TGTGCCAGCAGCTTGTTACAGGGAGGGGCCTACGAGCAGTACTTC
CASSLLQGGAYEQYF
>TRBD2|-|TRBV4-2|TRBJ2-1
TGTGCCAGCAGCCAAGCACTAGCGGCTGAGCAGTTCTTC
CASSQALAAEQFF
>-|-|TRBV5-1|TRBJ2-2
TGCGCCAGCAGCTTGGTCGTCGGGGCAACCGGGGAGCTGTTTTTT
CASSLVVGATGELFF
>TRBD1|few|TRBV4-1|TRBJ1-3
TGCGCCAGCAGCCATGGACAGGGCAGGGCCGTATATTTT
CASSHGQGRAVYF